Below, 17 T cell receptor beta chains from the same sample are listed, as sequenced in a study of cytomegalovirus exposure and HLA in healthy donors. The PCR used 60 Vbeta and 13 Jbeta primers. Clones were sequenced by immunoSEQ multiplex PCR, and TCRdb holds only the in-frame ones, with some missing. Among approximately 98,000 clones listed, 75% to 85% were seen once. Sequenced sample: PBMCs. The receptors shown here come from a man between 18 and 29 years old in good health and CMV-seropositive.

The chain has TRBV19 and TRBJ1-5; D gene ambiguous. V was cut by 0 bases and J by 5 bases, with 5 bases left in between. CDR1 LNHDA and CDR2 SQIVND come from the germline V gene (reference sequence). This CDR3 is built from 13 residues. CDR3 DNA sequence: TGTGCCAGTAGTATAGACGGAGATCAGCCCCAGCATTTT. It yields the protein CASSIDGDQPQHF.

The chain carries TRBV6-1 and TRBJ1-2; tentatively, D is TRBD1 (6 bases). Germline lookup yields CDR1 MNHNS and CDR2 SASEGT. There are 14 residues in the CDR3. V dropped 6 bases and J dropped 4 bases, with 15 bases sitting between them. The CDR3 protein is CASRPMGGGYGYTF. In DNA form, the CDR3 reads TGTGCCAGCAGGCCCATGGGAGGGGGCTATGGCTACACCTTC.

This clone showed up just once. The rearrangement joins TRBV28 to TRBJ2-7; 11 bases are shared with TRBD1. Germline loops: CDR1 MDHEN, CDR2 SYDVKM. This CDR3 is 14 amino acids long. Germline trimming cut 1 base from V and 6 bases from J; bases unmatched to any gene: 2. CDR3: CASSLSGTGGEQYF. The DNA for the CDR3 is TGTGCCAGCAGTTTATCCGGGACAGGGGGCGAGCAGTACTTC.

CDR3 coding DNA: TGTGCCTGGAGTCGCCTCGGGACATTGGAAAAACTGTTTTTT. Protein product: CAWSRLGTLEKLFF. The chain combines TRBV30 with TRBJ1-4, with D possibly being TRBD1 (6 bases). The CDR3 sequence is 14 residues long. The ends were cut back, 2 bases at V and 8 bases at J, with 15 bases in the middle. From germline, CDR1 is GTSNPN and CDR2 SVGIG (reference sequence).

This clone was observed once. V is TRBV27 and J is TRBJ1-2; 7 bases map to TRBD1. Germline assignment: CDR1 MNHEY and CDR2 SMNVEV (reference sequence). CDR3 length: 15 residues. V shed 5 bases, J shed 4 bases, and the junction held 10 bases outside the gene matches. The CDR3, as DNA: TGTGCCAGCAGTCACCGGACAGGTCTGGCCTATGGCTACACCTTC. It yields the protein CASSHRTGLAYGYTF.

V is TRBV30 and J is TRBJ2-7, with a weak D call TRBD1 (6 bases). Trimming removed 8 bases from V and 6 bases from J, with 14 bases in between. CDR1 is GTSNPN, CDR2 SVGIG, per germline (reference sequence). The CDR3 is 11 amino acids. Here the CDR3 reads CARQTGTEQYF. As DNA, the CDR3 is TGTGCCCGACAAACAGGGACCGAGCAGTACTTC.

V is TRBV15 and J is TRBJ2-5; D uncertain. V lost 4 bases, J lost 5 bases, and 11 bases lay in between. The CDR3 spans 13 residues. The germline V gene has CDR1 LNHNV and CDR2 YYDKDF (reference sequence). The DNA of the CDR3 is TGTGCCACCAGCAATCCTGTCGGGGAGACCCAGTACTTC. Protein product: CATSNPVGETQYF.

The CDR3 region is CASSYSLFQETQYF. For the CDR3, the DNA is TGTGCCAGCAGTTACTCCCTGTTCCAAGAGACCCAGTACTTC. The chain joins TRBV6-6 to TRBJ2-5; D ambiguous. The V end lost 0 bases, the J end lost 1 base, and 6 bases lay between the germline ends. The CDR3 loop spans 14 amino acids. Germline CDR1 is MNHNY and CDR2 is SVGAGI (reference sequence).

The chain carries TRBV6-1 and TRBJ2-1; D gene uncertain. The CDR3 runs 15 residues. V shed 0 bases and J shed 0 bases, with 6 bases lying between them. Germline V lookup: CDR1 MNHNS, CDR2 SASEGT. CDR3 DNA sequence: TGTGCCAGCAGTGAAGCGCAGGCCTCCTACAATGAGCAGTTCTTC. Translating gives CASSEAQASYNEQFF.

This clone appeared a few times. The V gene is TRBV19, the J gene TRBJ2-6; 11 bases are a match to TRBD2. This CDR3 contains 17 residues. Germline trimming cut 11 bases from V and 4 bases from J; bases unmatched to any gene: 13. CDR1 and CDR2 (germline): LNHDA, SQIVND (reference sequence). CDR3 in DNA: TGTGCCGTTCAAGAGCTAGCGGGGGGAACGGGGGCCAACGTCCTGACTTTC. This encodes CAVQELAGGTGANVLTF.

The V call is TRBV27, the J call TRBJ1-6; D possibly corresponds to TRBD1 (5 bases). This CDR3 is built from 14 residues. The V gene's germline CDR1 is MNHEY and CDR2 SMNVEV (reference sequence). V was pared by 2 bases and J by 8 bases, with 10 bases between. The DNA for the CDR3 is TGTGCCAGCAGTTTAAGGCAGGGCTATTCACCCCTCCACTTT. Its translation: CASSLRQGYSPLHF.

The chain couples TRBV5-1 to TRBJ1-1; D is ambiguous. Germline values: CDR1 SGHRS, CDR2 YFSETQ. The CDR3 is 14 residues long. Trimming removed 3 bases at V and 1 base at J, with 10 bases between. The CDR3 nucleotides are TGCGCCAGCAGCTCCTCTACTGGGAACACTGAAGCTTTCTTT. Translation gives CASSSSTGNTEAFF.

The chain carries TRBV19 and TRBJ2-7; tentatively, D is TRBD1 (6 bases). The germline CDR1 and CDR2 sequences are LNHDA and SQIVND (reference sequence). Trimming cost V 3 bases and J 2 bases, with 11 bases left between them. This CDR3 spans 14 amino acids. Here the CDR3 reads CASSIGRTAYEQYF. The CDR3 nucleotides are TGTGCCAGTAGTATTGGTAGGACAGCCTACGAGCAGTACTTC.

The CDR3 reads CASSFRVTGELFF. The CDR3 DNA reads as TGTGCCAGCAGCTTCAGGGTCACCGGGGAGCTGTTTTTT. This chain joins TRBV6-4 and TRBJ2-2, with D possibly being TRBD1 (5 bases). Germline V gene lookup returns CDR1 MRHNA and CDR2 SNTAGT. This CDR3 contains 13 residues. Trimming shortened V by 6 bases and J by 4 bases, and 9 bases separated the two germline ends.

The V call is TRBV5-1, the J call TRBJ2-7, with D perhaps TRBD1 (5 bases). V lost 6 bases to trimming and J lost 8 bases, with 18 bases between them. This CDR3 is built from 13 residues. Germline CDR1 SGHRS, CDR2 YFSETQ. The CDR3 region has the DNA TGCGCCAGCACCCCCATGGGGCAGTCCCAGCAGTACTTC. Its translation: CASTPMGQSQQYF.

The V gene is TRBV19, the J gene TRBJ1-5; D is perhaps TRBD1 (6 bases). With 6 bases removed from V and 3 bases from J, the gap between germline ends came to 12 bases. The CDR3 totals 14 residues. Looked up from germline, CDR1 is LNHDA and CDR2 is SQIVND (reference sequence). The CDR3 sequence is CASSVQGDNQPQHF. The CDR3 DNA reads as TGTGCCAGTAGCGTACAGGGTGACAATCAGCCCCAGCATTTT.

V is TRBV7-3 and J is TRBJ2-3; no clear D gene. Germline assignment: CDR1 SGHTA and CDR2 FQGTGA. The CDR3 extends over 18 amino acids. Trimming left V 4 bases short and J 0 bases short, with 20 bases between. CDR3 loop: CASSSSTRLEPSTDTQYF. The CDR3, as DNA: TGTGCCAGCAGCTCATCGACTCGTTTGGAACCGAGCACAGATACGCAGTATTTT.